These 27 T cell receptor beta chains were sequenced from one sample in a study of T-cell reconstitution after alpha-beta-depleted transplantation in children. As it was prepared, the TCRbeta library received unique molecular identifiers. TCRdb fed the PCR reads into MiXCR, producing one record per CDR3 protein. Of about 300,000 distinct CDR3 sequences detected, roughly a tenth appear once; the ten largest clones hold roughly 7.1%. The source was PBMCs, collected before TCRalphabeta/CD19-depleted stem cell transplant. The receptors shown here come from a boy younger than two with acute myeloid leukemia, due to receive a stem cell transplant.

This clonotype was counted at least ten times. V gene TRBV28 combines with J gene TRBJ2-4; no definite D call. There are 15 residues in the CDR3. V was trimmed by 2 bases and J by 0 bases, leaving 8 bases between them. Per germline, CDR1 MDHEN and CDR2 SYDVKM. CDR3 loop: CASSLPAEAKNIQYF. CDR3 in DNA: TGTGCCAGCAGTTTACCTGCCGAAGCCAAAAACATTCAGTACTTC.

As regards this clonotype: A much larger clone differs by one base, so this may be a read error. The conserved final phenylalanine or tryptophan is absent from the CDR3, which likely points to a read error. The V call is TRBV5-5, the J call TRBJ2-2; TRBD1 or TRBD2 may be the D gene (5 bases each). V lost 5 bases to trimming and J lost 4 bases, with 15 bases between them. CDR1 SGHKS and CDR2 YYEKEE come from the germline V gene (reference sequence). This CDR3 is 15 amino acids long. CDR3 amino acids: CASRNGAGTTGELFL. The CDR3 coding sequence is TGTGCCAGCAGGAACGGGGCCGGGACCACCGGGGAGCTGTTTCTT.

The CDR3, as DNA: TGCGCCAGCAGCCTCGGACTAGCGCGAACACAGTTCTTC. It specifies CASSLGLARTQFF. The J gene is TRBJ2-1, the V gene TRBV5-1, with 9 bases aligning to TRBD2. V gave up 4 bases and J gave up 13 bases; unmatched junction bases: 9. Germline values: CDR1 SGHRS, CDR2 YFSETQ. This CDR3 contains 13 residues.

This clonotype was seen at least ten times. The V gene is TRBV27, the J gene TRBJ1-1; D gene uncertain. V lost 4 bases and J lost 0, with 6 bases in between. Germline V lookup: CDR1 MNHEY, CDR2 SMNVEV (reference sequence). This CDR3 has 13 residues. The CDR3 reads CASSYRVNTEAFF. CDR3 nucleotides: TGTGCCAGCAGTTACAGAGTGAACACTGAAGCTTTCTTT.

Ten or more counts support this clonotype. The gene calls are TRBV27 and TRBJ2-7; 10 positions match TRBD2. CDR3 length: 18 amino acids. From germline, CDR1 is MNHEY and CDR2 SMNVEV (reference sequence). The ends lost 4 bases at V and 3 bases at J; junction bases unmatched: 15. In nucleotides, the CDR3 is TGTGCCAGCAGTTCATTTGGGACTAGCGTTCGGCCCCTCTACGAGCAGTACTTC. This sequence encodes CASSSFGTSVRPLYEQYF.

The rearrangement uses TRBV28 and TRBJ1-6; D unresolved. Germline values: CDR1 MDHEN, CDR2 SYDVKM. The V and J ends lost 5 bases and 2 bases respectively, with 4 bases between them. CDR3 length: 13 amino acids. This CDR3 reads CASSTTYNSPLHF. The CDR3 bases are TGTGCCAGCAGTACTACCTATAATTCACCCCTCCACTTT.

The table lists this clonotype with many counts. This chain joins TRBV20-1 and TRBJ2-7, with unresolved D. The V gene lost 5 bases and the J gene lost 3 bases, with 8 bases spanning the gap. This CDR3 has 11 amino acids. Germline values: CDR1 DFQATT, CDR2 SNEGSKA (reference sequence). The CDR3 bases are TGCAGTGCTCGGAAGAGCTACGAGCAGTACTTC. This translates into CSARKSYEQYF.

The sample holds a few counts of this clonotype. The gene calls are TRBV30 and TRBJ2-1, with TRBD1 identical over 11 bases. CDR3 size: 15 residues. Trimming cost V 1 base and J 6 bases; bases outside gene matches: 5. CDR1 GTSNPN and CDR2 SVGIG come from the germline V gene (reference sequence). CDR3 bases: TGTGCCTGGAGTGGGGACAGGGGGTTTTTCAATGAGCAGTTCTTC. This gives the protein CAWSGDRGFFNEQFF.

This clonotype was observed at least ten times. The rearrangement uses TRBV20-1 and TRBJ2-1; TRBD2 agrees at 13 bases. This CDR3 has 17 residues. The germline CDR1 and CDR2 sequences are DFQATT and SNEGSKA (reference sequence). J was trimmed by 2 bases and V by 1 base; bases with no gene match: 5. The DNA for the CDR3 is TGCAGTGCTAGAGCCGGACTAGCGGGAGTCACCTACAATGAGCAGTTCTTC. Its translation: CSARAGLAGVTYNEQFF.

The chain uses TRBV12-3 or TRBV12-4 and TRBJ1-2; tentatively, D is TRBD1 (6 bases). This CDR3 contains 14 residues. V was shortened by 6 bases and J by 10 bases, with 21 bases between the two germline ends. Here the CDR3 DNA reads TGTGCCAGCAGCCGCGGGGTTGCGGGGGGGGCCTACACCTTC. It yields the protein CASSRGVAGGAYTF.

The V gene is TRBV3-1, the J gene TRBJ2-7, with 13 bases lining up with TRBD2. V lost 6 bases to trimming and J lost 2 bases; unmatched junction nucleotides: 10. Germline CDR1 LGHDT, CDR2 YNNKEL (reference sequence). This CDR3 is 17 amino acids long. CDR3 sequence: CASRGLAGPSVTYEQYF. The CDR3 DNA reads TGTGCCAGCAGGGGACTAGCGGGACCCTCGGTAACCTACGAGCAGTACTTC.

The chain links TRBV11-1 to TRBJ2-6; TRBD1 aligns across 8 bases. The CDR3 extends over 18 amino acids. Looked up from germline, CDR1 is SGHAT and CDR2 is FQDESV (reference sequence). Trimming removed 1 base from V and 6 bases from J; junction bases left unmatched: 11. This CDR3 reads CASSLVRGRFTAANVLTF. CDR3 nucleotides: TGTGCCAGCAGCTTAGTCAGGGGGCGATTCACTGCGGCCAACGTCCTGACTTTC. Using reference TRBV11-1 and TRBJ2-6 for the parts outside the CDR3, the full variable domain is EAEVAQSPRYKITEKSQAVAFWCDPISGHATLYWYRQILGQGPELLVQFQDESVVDDSQLPKDRFSAERLKGVDSTLKIQPAELGDSAMYLCASSLVRGRFTAANVLTFGAGSRLTVL.

This clonotype was recorded only once. Just one base apart from a much larger clone, this may be a read error. No conserved phenylalanine or tryptophan ends this CDR3, so it is likely a read error. The J gene is TRBJ2-5, the V gene TRBV19; possible D gene TRBD2, 6 bases. V shed 2 bases and J shed 0 bases, with 7 bases lying between them. This CDR3 has 14 amino acids. Per germline, CDR1 LNHDA and CDR2 SQIVND (reference sequence). CDR3 bases: TGTGCCAGTAGTATAATAGCGGACCAAGAGACCCAGTACCTC. Protein sequence: CASSIIADQETQYL.

Ten or more counts support this clonotype. The chain couples TRBV5-1 to TRBJ2-5, with TRBD1 identical over 7 bases. V lost 2 bases, J lost 5 bases, and 6 bases stayed unmatched. The CDR3 covers 14 residues. Germline assignment: CDR1 SGHRS and CDR2 YFSETQ. The CDR3, as DNA: TGCGCCAGCAGCTTTCTACAGGGGTATGAGACCCAGTACTTC. It encodes CASSFLQGYETQYF.

This clonotype was counted many times. This chain connects TRBV6-1 to TRBJ2-3; D ambiguous. The CDR3 spans 14 residues. From germline, CDR1 is MNHNS and CDR2 SASEGT. Between the trimmed V and J ends, which lost 2 bases and 0 bases, there was a span of 6 bases. This CDR3 is CASSEQTSTDTQYF. CDR3 in DNA: TGTGCCAGCAGTGAACAGACTAGCACAGATACGCAGTATTTT.

In this sample, this clonotype turned up a few times. The CDR3 reads CASSLEAGGRFSSYEQYF. The CDR3 DNA follows: TGTGCCAGCAGTTTAGAAGCGGGGGGCCGATTCAGCTCCTACGAGCAGTACTTC. The chain carries TRBV27 and TRBJ2-7; 9 nucleotides line up with TRBD2. V was pared by 2 bases and J by 0 bases, with 11 bases of the junction left unmatched. The germline gives CDR1 MNHEY, CDR2 SMNVEV (reference sequence). CDR3 length equals 18 residues.

This clonotype was found many times. The chain has TRBV29-1 and TRBJ2-7, with D unresolved. This CDR3 has 12 residues. CDR1 and CDR2 (germline): SQVTM, ANQGSEA. The V end was cut by 5 bases, the J end by 1 base, with 9 bases between. CDR3: CSVLSSSYEQYF. Here the CDR3 DNA reads TGCAGCGTTCTGTCTAGTTCCTACGAGCAGTACTTC.

This chain joins TRBV12-3 or TRBV12-4 and TRBJ1-6; D uncertain. The V end was cut by 5 bases, the J end by 3 bases, with 5 bases between. The CDR3 has 13 residues. The CDR3 reads CASSANYNSPLHF. CDR3 in DNA: TGTGCCAGCAGTGCGAACTATAATTCACCCCTCCACTTT.

The chain carries TRBV3-1 and TRBJ1-2; D uncertain. Trimming pared 2 bases from V and 3 bases from J, leaving 7 bases between. The germline V gene has CDR1 LGHDT and CDR2 YNNKEL (reference sequence). The CDR3 consists of 13 residues. The CDR3: CASSQLSYYGYTF. In DNA form, the CDR3 reads TGTGCCAGCAGCCAACTCAGCTACTATGGCTACACCTTC.

This sequence joins TRBV7-2 and TRBJ2-7; 12 bases map to TRBD2. The CDR3 spans 15 residues. Germline CDR1 and CDR2: SGHTA and FQGNSA. V shed 3 bases and J 2 bases; nucleotides not matched to a gene: 2. The CDR3 sequence is CASSFPSGGAYEQYF. CDR3 coding DNA: TGTGCCAGCAGCTTCCCTAGCGGGGGGGCCTACGAGCAGTACTTC.

This clonotype has at least ten counts. The genes are TRBV7-2 and TRBJ2-6, with D unresolved. The CDR3 is 17 amino acids. Trimming removed 1 base at V and 0 bases at J, with 10 bases between. Germline-derived CDR1 and CDR2 are SGHTA and FQGNSA. The CDR3 loop reads CASSLVTAVSGANVLTF. CDR3 coding DNA: TGTGCCAGCAGCTTAGTAACGGCGGTCTCTGGGGCCAACGTCCTGACTTTC.

The table lists this clonotype with many counts. V and J are TRBV7-8 and TRBJ2-6; D is ambiguous. V lost 10 bases and J lost 0, with 10 bases in between. CDR3 length equals 14 residues. CDR1 is SGHVS, CDR2 FQNEAQ, per germline. This CDR3 reads CATLRSSGANVLTF. The CDR3 DNA sequence: TGTGCCACCCTCCGTAGCTCTGGGGCCAACGTCCTGACTTTC. The full variable domain, with the rest looked up from reference TRBV7-8 and TRBJ2-6, is GAGVSQSPRYKVAKRGQDVALRCDPISGHVSLFWYQQALGQGPEFLTYFQNEAQLDKSGLPSDRFFAERPEGSVSTLKIQRTQQEDSAVYLCATLRSSGANVLTFGAGSRLTVL.

This clonotype appeared many times. The gene calls are TRBV28 and TRBJ1-2; D possibly corresponds to TRBD1 (5 bases). V was shortened by 4 bases and J by 9 bases, with 15 bases between the two germline ends. Germline CDR1 is MDHEN and CDR2 is SYDVKM. The CDR3 consists of 13 residues. The CDR3 DNA reads as TGTGCCAGCAGTTCCCCCTGGCAGGGTCGCTACACCTTC. Residues: CASSSPWQGRYTF.

The V and J genes are TRBV6-5 and TRBJ2-2; the match to TRBD2 covers 12 bases. Germline V gives CDR1 MNHEY, CDR2 SVGAGI. The CDR3 is 16 residues long. With 6 bases clipped from V and 4 bases from J, the junction kept 6 bases outside the gene matches. The CDR3 sequence: CASRPLAGGGTGELFF. CDR3 nucleotides: TGTGCCAGCAGACCGCTAGCGGGAGGGGGCACCGGGGAGCTGTTTTTT.

This clonotype appeared many times. The genes are TRBV28 and TRBJ1-1; D gene ambiguous. Trimming removed 9 bases at V and 2 bases at J, with 13 bases between. Per the germline V gene, CDR1 is MDHEN and CDR2 is SYDVKM. This CDR3 comprises 13 residues. CDR3 in DNA: TGTGCCAGTAAAAGGCCGATAAACACTGAAGCTTTCTTT. Protein: CASKRPINTEAFF.

This clonotype was seen ten or more times. This chain connects TRBV5-6 to TRBJ2-7; D perhaps matches TRBD1 (6 bases). Germline V lookup: CDR1 SGHDT, CDR2 YYEEEE. This CDR3 has 15 residues. Trimming pared 0 bases from V and 2 bases from J, leaving 12 bases between. DNA for the CDR3: TGTGCCAGCAGCTTGGGAGCCGGGACACCCTACGAGCAGTACTTC. It yields the protein CASSLGAGTPYEQYF.

There are many counts of this clonotype. J is TRBJ2-3 and V is TRBV5-1, with a tentative D call TRBD1 (5 bases). The V gene lost 5 bases and the J gene lost 3 bases, with 13 bases spanning the gap. The CDR3 totals 14 residues. Germline V CDR1 and CDR2: SGHRS, YFSETQ. As DNA, the CDR3 is TGCGCCAGCAGGATGGGCCGACAGACAGATACGCAGTATTTT. Translation: CASRMGRQTDTQYF.